These 29 T cell receptor beta chains were sequenced from one sample in a study of T cells after yellow fever vaccination (dated by TCRdb to the late 2010s). The library was made by 5' RACE. Data came from an Illumina HiSeq 2500. The raw public data were reprocessed by TCRdb itself: fastp quality trimming at Q25, MiXCR clonotype calling, in-frame beta chains only. CDR3 protein duplicates are merged, each entry listing the most common genes and DNA. The sample table records 300,000 or so distinct CDR3 sequences; 6.8% of these occur just once. The ten largest clones represent roughly a sixth of the sample. The sample's treatment or condition label, decoded: live attenuated yellow fever vaccine strain. The material sequenced was PBMCs, taken approximately 40 days after the first yellow fever vaccination. The receptor source for this set is a man between 18 and 35 years old who received the YFV17D yellow fever vaccine.

This clonotype showed up just a few times. This chain joins TRBV11-2 and TRBJ2-1; unclear D gene. The CDR3 consists of 18 residues. Germline V gene sequence: CDR1 SGHAT, CDR2 FQNNGV. V gave up 4 bases and J gave up 3 bases, with 22 bases separating them. The CDR3 loop is CASSSQYPGGNLYNEQFF. The CDR3 nucleotides read TGTGCCAGCAGCTCCCAATATCCGGGCGGAAATCTCTACAATGAGCAGTTCTTC.

This clonotype was counted ten times or more. CDR3 sequence reads: CSVVQETQYF. In DNA, the CDR3 is TGCAGCGTTGTACAAGAGACCCAGTACTTC. The genes are TRBV29-1 and TRBJ2-5; D not certain. The CDR3 contains 10 residues. The V end was cut by 4 bases, the J end by 2 bases, with 2 bases between. Germline-derived CDR1 and CDR2 are SQVTM and ANQGSEA.

J is TRBJ2-5 and V is TRBV12-3 or TRBV12-4; D tentatively fits TRBD1 or TRBD2 (6 bases each). This CDR3 comprises 14 residues. The germline V and J ends were trimmed by 5 bases and 4 bases, with 14 bases remaining between them. This chain's CDR3 is CASSPYGGPETQYF. In nucleotides, the CDR3 is TGTGCCAGCAGTCCTTATGGGGGGCCAGAGACCCAGTACTTC.

This clonotype has only a few counts. V and J are TRBV7-9 and TRBJ2-7, with D possibly called TRBD1 or TRBD2 (5 bases each). CDR1 is SEHNR and CDR2 is FQNEAQ in the germline V gene (reference sequence). V shed 4 bases and J shed 3 bases, with 10 bases lying between them. The CDR3 spans 13 residues. This CDR3 reads CASSYGTNYEQYV. Written as DNA, the CDR3 is TGTGCCAGCAGCTACGGGACCAACTACGAGCAGTACGTC.

This clonotype was recorded a few times. V usage is TRBV7-6 and J usage is TRBJ1-4; perhaps TRBD1 as D (6 bases). CDR3 length equals 15 residues. Germline assignment: CDR1 SGHVS and CDR2 FNYEAQ. V was clipped by 6 bases and J by 8 bases, with 19 bases between them. CDR3 bases: TGTGCCAGCAGGCCGAACAGGGTTGAGAGGGAAAAACTGTTTTTT. Its translation is CASRPNRVEREKLFF. Filled out from reference TRBV7-6 and TRBJ1-4, the complete variable domain reads GAGVSQSPRYKVTKRGQDVALRCDPISGHVSLYWYRQALGQGPEFLTYFNYEAQQDKSGLPNDRFSAERPEGSISTLTIQRTEQRDSAMYRCASRPNRVEREKLFFGSGTQLSVL.

The V call is TRBV20-1, the J call TRBJ1-2; weak D call: TRBD1 (6 bases). The germline V gene encodes CDR1 DFQATT and CDR2 SNEGSKA (reference sequence). V lost 0 bases to trimming and J lost 4 bases, with 12 bases between them. The CDR3 contains 14 residues. In DNA form, the CDR3 reads TGCAGTGCTAGAGATACTTCCAGGGGCTATGGCTACACCTTC. Amino acids: CSARDTSRGYGYTF.

The chain carries TRBV5-1 and TRBJ1-2, with 8 nucleotides matching TRBD1. V lost 6 bases, J lost 6 bases, and 10 bases stayed unmatched. Germline V CDR1 and CDR2: SGHRS, YFSETQ. This CDR3 contains 14 residues. The CDR3 region is CASTPTTGDDGYTF. For the CDR3, the DNA is TGCGCCAGCACCCCCACGACAGGGGACGATGGCTACACCTTC.

V gene TRBV20-1 combines with J gene TRBJ2-7; the match to TRBD1 covers 7 bases. Germline V lookup: CDR1 DFQATT, CDR2 SNEGSKA (reference sequence). The CDR3 totals 14 residues. Unmatched junction bases numbered 7, after V lost 2 bases and J lost 3 bases. This CDR3 is CSARKTGDIYEQYV. CDR3 in DNA: TGCAGTGCTAGAAAAACAGGGGACATCTACGAGCAGTACGTC.

Only a few counts were recorded for this clonotype. The chain combines TRBV20-1 with TRBJ2-6; a weak D match, TRBD1 (6 bases). CDR1 DFQATT and CDR2 SNEGSKA come from the germline V gene (reference sequence). There are 16 residues in the CDR3. Trimming removed 6 bases from V and 0 bases from J, with 15 bases in between. The CDR3 spells CSAPSGTRSGANVLTF. CDR3 sequence (DNA): TGCAGTGCGCCATCCGGGACACGCTCTGGGGCCAACGTCCTGACTTTC.

This rearrangement joins TRBV20-1 to TRBJ2-3; TRBD2 agrees at 11 bases. V lost 6 bases, J lost 6 bases, and 8 bases stayed unmatched. The CDR3 runs to 14 residues. Per germline, CDR1 DFQATT and CDR2 SNEGSKA (reference sequence). The CDR3, as DNA: TGCAGTGCAGTACTAGCGGGGGTGATGGATACGCAGTATTTT. It codes for CSAVLAGVMDTQYF.

V usage is TRBV7-3 and J usage is TRBJ2-2; 9 nucleotides line up with TRBD1. CDR3 length equals 16 residues. Germline V gene sequence: CDR1 SGHTA, CDR2 FQGTGA. V lost 3 bases, J lost 0 bases, and 2 bases stayed unmatched. CDR3 in amino acids: CASSFTGGPNTGELFF. The CDR3 DNA follows: TGTGCCAGCAGCTTCACAGGGGGCCCGAACACCGGGGAGCTGTTTTTT. Combining the CDR3 with reference TRBV7-3 and TRBJ2-2 gives the whole variable domain GAGVSQTPSNKVTEKGKYVELRCDPISGHTALYWYRQSLGQGPEFLIYFQGTGAADDSGLPNDRFFAVRPEGSVSTLKIQRTERGDSAVYLCASSFTGGPNTGELFFGEGSRLTVL.

The chain links TRBV5-5 to TRBJ2-6, with 7 bases fitting TRBD1. J lost 0 bases, V lost 4 bases, and 7 bases had no gene match. This CDR3 contains 17 residues. From germline, CDR1 is SGHKS and CDR2 YYEKEE (reference sequence). The CDR3 DNA follows: TGTGCCAGCAGCGGCGGACAGGAAAACTCTGGGGCCAACGTCCTGACTTTC. Protein product: CASSGGQENSGANVLTF.

The genes are TRBV4-3 and TRBJ1-6, with D perhaps TRBD1 (5 bases). CDR3 length equals 17 residues. The V and J ends lost 4 bases and 13 bases respectively, with 26 bases between them. Germline CDR1 LGHNA, CDR2 YSLEER. CDR3 amino acids: CASSRGIGEVGSGPLHF. The DNA for the CDR3 is TGCGCCAGCAGCCGGGGAATAGGGGAGGTGGGTAGTGGCCCCCTCCACTTT.

At least ten counts were recorded for this clonotype. The rearrangement links TRBV27 to TRBJ2-3; 9 bases are shared with TRBD1. The CDR3 sequence is 15 residues long. Trimming cost V 5 bases and J 4 bases; bases outside gene matches: 7. The germline V gene encodes CDR1 MNHEY and CDR2 SMNVEV (reference sequence). CDR3 in amino acids: CASSPWTGEPDTQYF. DNA for the CDR3: TGTGCCAGCAGTCCATGGACAGGGGAACCAGATACGCAGTATTTT.

The CDR3 DNA reads as TGCGCCAGCAGCCAAGAAGGCGGGGGGAACACTGAAGCTTTCTTT. Its translation is CASSQEGGGNTEAFF. The rearrangement joins TRBV4-1 to TRBJ1-1; D is possibly TRBD1 (5 bases). The CDR3 runs to 15 residues. The V end was cut by 0 bases, the J end by 1 base, with 9 bases between. Germline CDR1 and CDR2: MGHRA and YSYEKL.

The chain couples TRBV6-1 to TRBJ1-2; no firm D call. V lost 5 bases, J lost 3 bases, and 25 bases lay in between. CDR3 size: 18 residues. From germline, CDR1 is MNHNS and CDR2 SASEGT. Here the CDR3 DNA reads TGTGCCAGCAGTACCACCGGCATTACCCTAAAAGATGACTATGGCTACACCTTC. It specifies CASSTTGITLKDDYGYTF.

This clonotype came up a few times. The chain links TRBV5-1 to TRBJ2-1, with a possible D match to TRBD2 (7 bases). Trimming stripped 2 bases from V and 8 bases from J, with 17 bases between. This CDR3 spans 15 amino acids. Germline CDR1 reads SGHRS; CDR2 reads YFSETQ. CDR3 nucleotides: TGCGCCAGCAGCTTACCTCGGGGGGCCCCTGATGAGCAGTTCTTC. Protein: CASSLPRGAPDEQFF. The variable domain in full, with the rest retrieved from reference TRBV5-1 and TRBJ2-1, is KAGVTQTPRYLIKTRGQQVTLSCSPISGHRSVSWYQQTPGQGLQFLFEYFSETQRNKGNFPGRFSGRQFSNSRSEMNVSTLELGDSALYLCASSLPRGAPDEQFFGPGTRLTVL.

This clonotype was detected ten times or more. For the CDR3, the DNA is TGCGCCAGCAGTCGGGGACCCGCGGAGGGCGGGGAGCTGTTTTTT. Protein product: CASSRGPAEGGELFF. The J gene is TRBJ2-2, the V gene TRBV4-1; TRBD2 might be the D (6 bases). The CDR3 runs 15 residues. From germline, CDR1 is MGHRA and CDR2 YSYEKL. Trimming stripped 6 bases from V and 7 bases from J, with 18 bases between.

V usage is TRBV29-1 and J usage is TRBJ2-3; 7 bases align to TRBD2. The V gene end was trimmed by 5 bases and the J gene end by 0 bases; junction bases not matched to a gene: 8. The CDR3 contains 15 residues. From germline, CDR1 is SQVTM and CDR2 ANQGSEA. The CDR3 sequence is CSVRMGLRSTDTQYF. DNA of the CDR3: TGCAGCGTTAGAATGGGACTACGAAGCACAGATACGCAGTATTTT.

In this sample, this clonotype turned up a few times. V gene TRBV5-1 combines with J gene TRBJ2-1, with D perhaps assigned TRBD1 or TRBD2 (5 bases each). The V end lost 2 bases, the J end lost 5 bases, and 11 bases lay between the germline ends. The CDR3 consists of 14 residues. Germline V gene sequence: CDR1 SGHRS, CDR2 YFSETQ. CDR3 residues: CASSLPGPNNEQFF. CDR3 coding DNA: TGCGCCAGCAGCTTACCGGGACCAAACAATGAGCAGTTCTTC.

J is TRBJ2-3 and V is TRBV6-5; D uncertain. V shed 2 bases and J shed 0 bases, with 9 bases lying between them. CDR3 length equals 15 residues. The germline gives CDR1 MNHEY, CDR2 SVGAGI. CDR3 DNA sequence: TGTGCCAGCAGTTACGCCAGTCCTAGCACAGATACGCAGTATTTT. Translating gives CASSYASPSTDTQYF.

The CDR3 DNA sequence: TGTGCCAGCTCACCACCATCCTCGAGGGGGCGTGTTTCGGATACGCAGTATTTT. Translation: CASSPPSSRGRVSDTQYF. The genes are TRBV18 and TRBJ2-3; the match to TRBD1 covers 7 bases. V gave up 0 bases and J gave up 6 bases; unmatched junction bases: 15. CDR1 is KGHSH, CDR2 LQKENI, per germline. CDR3 length: 18 amino acids. Full variable domain (outside the CDR3, taken from reference TRBV18 and TRBJ2-3): NAGVMQNPRHLVRRRGQEARLRCSPMKGHSHVYWYRQLPEEGLKFMVYLQKENIIDESGMPKERFSAEFPKEGPSILRIQQVVRGDSAAYFCASSPPSSRGRVSDTQYFGPGTRLTVL.

V usage is TRBV4-2 and J usage is TRBJ2-4; D unclear. V was shortened by 5 bases and J by 3 bases, with 14 bases between the two germline ends. The CDR3 spans 15 residues. From germline, CDR1 is LGHNA and CDR2 YNFKEQ. The CDR3 nucleotides read TGTGCCAGCAGCTCCCCCGTCGACAACAAAAACATTCAGTACTTC. It encodes CASSSPVDNKNIQYF.

This clonotype has a handful of counts. The chain carries TRBV7-9 and TRBJ2-5, with D perhaps TRBD1 (5 bases). V was cut by 4 bases and J by 1 base, with 13 bases left in between. The CDR3 runs 15 residues. Germline V gene sequence: CDR1 SEHNR, CDR2 FQNEAQ (reference sequence). The CDR3 reads CASSSGARGQETQYF. DNA of the CDR3: TGTGCCAGCAGCTCCGGCGCAAGGGGCCAAGAGACCCAGTACTTC.

The gene calls are TRBV7-2 and TRBJ2-2, with D perhaps assigned TRBD1 or TRBD2 (5 bases each). In germline, CDR1 is SGHTA, CDR2 FQGNSA. Between the trimmed V and J ends, which lost 1 base and 6 bases, there was a span of 12 bases. The CDR3 loop spans 15 amino acids. The CDR3 nucleotides are TGTGCCAGCAGCTTAGGGCTCTCGGGGCCCGGGGAGCTGTTTTTT. Translating it yields CASSLGLSGPGELFF.

A note on this clonotype: This could be a read error, since a much larger clone is one nucleotide away. The chain has TRBV15 and TRBJ2-1, with TRBD2 identical over 11 bases. Germline V gives CDR1 LNHNV, CDR2 YYDKDF (reference sequence). This CDR3 contains 18 residues. CDR3 coding DNA: TGTGCCTCCAGCAGAGATGCCGTTGGGGTAGCGGGGGGGAATGAGCAGTTCTTC. Translating gives CASSRDAVGVAGGNEQFF.

This clonotype was found a few times. The chain combines TRBV4-2 with TRBJ1-6; no firm D call. Trimming left V 0 bases short and J 6 bases short, with 9 bases between. Germline V gene lookup returns CDR1 LGHNA and CDR2 YNFKEQ. The CDR3 has 15 residues. CDR3: CASSQDPMFNSPLHF. In DNA form, the CDR3 reads TGTGCCAGCAGCCAAGATCCCATGTTTAATTCACCCCTCCACTTT.

This clonotype has just a few counts. This chain connects TRBV7-3 to TRBJ2-1; 8 nucleotides agree with TRBD2. CDR1 is SGHTA, CDR2 FQGTGA, per germline. With 1 base clipped from V and 0 bases from J, the junction kept 2 bases outside the gene matches. CDR3 length: 16 residues. The DNA of the CDR3 is TGTGCCAGCAGCTTAATGGCGGGGGGCTCCTACAATGAGCAGTTCTTC. It yields the protein CASSLMAGGSYNEQFF.

The chain links TRBV28 to TRBJ1-5, with D possibly matching TRBD1 (5 bases). Trimming cost V 9 bases and J 5 bases, with 26 bases left between them. Germline values: CDR1 MDHEN, CDR2 SYDVKM. The CDR3 consists of 17 residues. DNA for the CDR3: TGTGCCAGGGGCCCTGGATGGGACCCAACCGGGGATCAGCCCCAGCATTTT. Its translation: CARGPGWDPTGDQPQHF.